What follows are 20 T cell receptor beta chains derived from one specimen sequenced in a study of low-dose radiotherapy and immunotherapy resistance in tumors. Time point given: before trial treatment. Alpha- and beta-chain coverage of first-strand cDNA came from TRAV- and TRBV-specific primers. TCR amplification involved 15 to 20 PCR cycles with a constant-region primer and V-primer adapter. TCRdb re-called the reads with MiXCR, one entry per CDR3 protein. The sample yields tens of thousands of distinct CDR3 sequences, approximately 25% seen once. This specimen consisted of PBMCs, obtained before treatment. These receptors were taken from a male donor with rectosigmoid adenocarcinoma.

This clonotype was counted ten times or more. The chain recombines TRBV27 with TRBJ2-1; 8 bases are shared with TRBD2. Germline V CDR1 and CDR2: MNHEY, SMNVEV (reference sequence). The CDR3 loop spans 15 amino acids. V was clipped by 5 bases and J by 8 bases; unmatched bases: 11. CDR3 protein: CASSLPAGVGYEQFF. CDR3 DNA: TGTGCCAGCAGTCTTCCAGCGGGAGTAGGATATGAGCAGTTCTTC.

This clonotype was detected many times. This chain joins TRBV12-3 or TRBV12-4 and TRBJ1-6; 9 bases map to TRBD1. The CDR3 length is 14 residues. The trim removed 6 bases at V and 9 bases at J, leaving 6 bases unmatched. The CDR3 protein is CASSGTGLISPLHF. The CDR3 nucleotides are TGTGCCAGCAGCGGGACAGGGCTGATTTCACCCCTCCACTTT.

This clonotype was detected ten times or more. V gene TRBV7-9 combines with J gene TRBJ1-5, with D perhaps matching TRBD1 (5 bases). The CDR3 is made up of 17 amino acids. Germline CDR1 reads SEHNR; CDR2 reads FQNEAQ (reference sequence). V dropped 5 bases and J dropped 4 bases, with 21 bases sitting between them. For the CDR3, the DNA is TGTGCCAGCAGCCCAGGGTCTGGGGCCGACCTTAATCAGCCCCAGCATTTT. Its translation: CASSPGSGADLNQPQHF.

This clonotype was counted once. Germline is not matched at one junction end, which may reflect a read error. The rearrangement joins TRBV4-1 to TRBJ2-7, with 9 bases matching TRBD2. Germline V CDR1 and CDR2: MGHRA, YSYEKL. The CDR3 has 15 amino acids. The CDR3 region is CASSRGASGAYEQYF. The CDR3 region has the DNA TGTGCCAGCAGCCGAGGGGCTAGCGGGGCCTACGAGCAGTACTTC.

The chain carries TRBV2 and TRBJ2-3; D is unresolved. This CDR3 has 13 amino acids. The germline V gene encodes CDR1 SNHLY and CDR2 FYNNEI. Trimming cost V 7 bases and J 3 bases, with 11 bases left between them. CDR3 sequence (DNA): TGTGCCAGCAAAGCTGCGGTTACAGATACGCAGTATTTT. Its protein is CASKAAVTDTQYF.

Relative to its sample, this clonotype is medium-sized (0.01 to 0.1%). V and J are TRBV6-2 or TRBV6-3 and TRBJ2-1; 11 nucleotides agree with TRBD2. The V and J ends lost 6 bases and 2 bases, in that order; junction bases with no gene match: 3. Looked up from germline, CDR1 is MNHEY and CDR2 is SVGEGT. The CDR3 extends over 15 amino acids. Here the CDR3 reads CASRELAGAYNEQFF. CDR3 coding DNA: TGTGCCAGCAGAGAACTAGCGGGAGCCTACAATGAGCAGTTCTTC.

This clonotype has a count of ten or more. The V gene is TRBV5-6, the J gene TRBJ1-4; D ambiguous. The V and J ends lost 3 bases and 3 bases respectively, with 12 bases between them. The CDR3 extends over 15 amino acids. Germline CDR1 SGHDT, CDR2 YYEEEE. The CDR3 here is CASSSRRASNEKLFF. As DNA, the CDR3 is TGTGCCAGCAGCTCCAGAAGGGCATCTAATGAAAAACTGTTTTTT.

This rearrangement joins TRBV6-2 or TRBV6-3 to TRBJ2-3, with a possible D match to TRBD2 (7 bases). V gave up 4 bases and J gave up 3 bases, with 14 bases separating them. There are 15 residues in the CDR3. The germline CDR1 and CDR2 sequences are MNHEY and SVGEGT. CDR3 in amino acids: CASSLGGARTDTQYF. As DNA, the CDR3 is TGTGCCAGCAGTTTAGGGGGGGCCCGAACAGATACGCAGTATTTT.

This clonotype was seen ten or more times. CDR3 residues: CSARERQGGSNEQFF. As DNA, the CDR3 is TGCAGTGCTAGGGAAAGACAGGGAGGGTCCAATGAGCAGTTCTTC. The chain links TRBV20-1 to TRBJ2-1; either TRBD1 or TRBD2 may fit D (7 bases each). The CDR3 consists of 15 residues. V was clipped by 3 bases and J by 6 bases, with 18 bases between them. Germline assignment: CDR1 DFQATT and CDR2 SNEGSKA (reference sequence).

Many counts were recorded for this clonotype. The CDR3 is CASSLTSGGDTQYF. DNA for the CDR3: TGTGCCAGCAGCTTAACTAGCGGGGGAGATACGCAGTATTTT. J is TRBJ2-3 and V is TRBV7-2; 11 nucleotides line up with TRBD2. The CDR3 has 14 amino acids. Trimming cost V 2 bases and J 5 bases; bases outside gene matches: 0. Germline CDR1 and CDR2: SGHTA and FQGNSA.

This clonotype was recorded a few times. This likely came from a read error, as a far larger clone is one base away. The chain's CDR3 is CATSDSGTGGVEQFF. The DNA of the CDR3 is TGTGCCACCAGTGACTCCGGGACAGGGGGCGTCGAGCAGTTCTTC. The rearrangement joins TRBV24-1 to TRBJ2-1; 12 positions agree with TRBD1. Trimming took 4 bases from V and 10 from J; bases not matched to a gene: 7. The CDR3 length is 15 residues. Germline CDR1 is KGHDR and CDR2 is SFDVKD.

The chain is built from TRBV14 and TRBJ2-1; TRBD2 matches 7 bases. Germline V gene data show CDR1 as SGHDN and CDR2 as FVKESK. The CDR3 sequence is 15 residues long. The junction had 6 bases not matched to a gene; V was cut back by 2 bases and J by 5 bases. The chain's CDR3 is CASSQSREVDNEQFF. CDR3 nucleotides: TGTGCCAGCAGCCAATCCCGGGAGGTGGACAATGAGCAGTTCTTC. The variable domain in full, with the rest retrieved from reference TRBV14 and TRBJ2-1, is EAGVTQFPSHSVIEKGQTVTLRCDPISGHDNLYWYRRVMGKEIKFLLHFVKESKQDESGMPNNRFLAERTGGTYSTLKVQPAELEDSGVYFCASSQSREVDNEQFFGPGTRLTVL.

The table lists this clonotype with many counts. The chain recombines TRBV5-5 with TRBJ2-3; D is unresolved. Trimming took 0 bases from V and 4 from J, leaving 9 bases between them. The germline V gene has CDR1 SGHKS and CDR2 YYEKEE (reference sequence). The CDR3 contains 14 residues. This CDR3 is CASSLGTKADTQYF. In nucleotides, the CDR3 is TGTGCCAGCAGCTTGGGGACCAAGGCAGATACGCAGTATTTT.

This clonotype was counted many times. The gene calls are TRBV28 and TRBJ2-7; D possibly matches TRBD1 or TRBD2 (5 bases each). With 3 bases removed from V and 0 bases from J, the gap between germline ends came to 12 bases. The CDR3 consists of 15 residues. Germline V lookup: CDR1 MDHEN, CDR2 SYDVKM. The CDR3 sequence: CASSFPPGTSYEQYF. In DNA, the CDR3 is TGTGCCAGCAGTTTCCCACCAGGGACCTCCTACGAGCAGTACTTC.

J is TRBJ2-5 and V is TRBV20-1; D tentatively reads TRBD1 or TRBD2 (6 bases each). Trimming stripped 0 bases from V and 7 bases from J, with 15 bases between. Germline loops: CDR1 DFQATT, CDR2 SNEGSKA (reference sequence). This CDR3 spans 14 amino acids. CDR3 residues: CSARDPGAWVTQYF. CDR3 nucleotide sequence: TGCAGTGCTAGAGATCCGGGGGCATGGGTGACCCAGTACTTC.

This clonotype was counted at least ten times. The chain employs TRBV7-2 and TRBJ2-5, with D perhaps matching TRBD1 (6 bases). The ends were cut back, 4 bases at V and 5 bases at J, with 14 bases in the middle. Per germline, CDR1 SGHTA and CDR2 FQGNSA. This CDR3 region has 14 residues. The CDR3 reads CASSSGVARETQYF. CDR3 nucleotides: TGTGCCAGCAGCTCAGGGGTAGCCCGCGAGACCCAGTACTTC.

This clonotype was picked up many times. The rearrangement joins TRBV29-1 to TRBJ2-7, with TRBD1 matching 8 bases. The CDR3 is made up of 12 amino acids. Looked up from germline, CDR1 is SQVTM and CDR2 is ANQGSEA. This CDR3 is CTGDRSSYEQYF. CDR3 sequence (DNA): TGCACGGGGGACAGGAGCTCCTACGAGCAGTACTTC.

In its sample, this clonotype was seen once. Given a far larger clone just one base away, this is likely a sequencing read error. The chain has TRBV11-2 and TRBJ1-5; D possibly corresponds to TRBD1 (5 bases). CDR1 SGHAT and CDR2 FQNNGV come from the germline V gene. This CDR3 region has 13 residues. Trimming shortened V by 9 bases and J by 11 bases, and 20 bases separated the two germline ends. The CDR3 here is CASWDGGIQTQHF. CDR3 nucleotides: TGTGCCAGTTGGGACGGAGGAATCCAGACCCAGCATTTT.

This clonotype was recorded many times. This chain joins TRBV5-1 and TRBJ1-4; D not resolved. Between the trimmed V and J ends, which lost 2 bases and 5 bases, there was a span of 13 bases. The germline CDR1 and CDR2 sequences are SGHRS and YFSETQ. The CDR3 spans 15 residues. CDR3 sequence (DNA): TGCGCCAGCAGCTTAGCGAACGGACCGAATGAAAAACTGTTTTTT. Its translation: CASSLANGPNEKLFF. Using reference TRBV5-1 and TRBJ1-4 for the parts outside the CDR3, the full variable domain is KAGVTQTPRYLIKTRGQQVTLSCSPISGHRSVSWYQQTPGQGLQFLFEYFSETQRNKGNFPGRFSGRQFSNSRSEMNVSTLELGDSALYLCASSLANGPNEKLFFGSGTQLSVL.

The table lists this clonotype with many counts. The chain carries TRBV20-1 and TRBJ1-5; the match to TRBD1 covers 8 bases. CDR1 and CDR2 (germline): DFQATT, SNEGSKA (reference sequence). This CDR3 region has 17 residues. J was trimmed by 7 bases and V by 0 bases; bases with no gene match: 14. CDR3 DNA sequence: TGCAGTGCTAGAGAGCTAAACCGGACAGGGACGAGGCAGCCCCAGCATTTT. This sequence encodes CSARELNRTGTRQPQHF.